One sample yielded the 25 T cell receptor beta chains listed below, sequenced in a study of cytomegalovirus exposure and HLA in healthy donors. The PCR was carried out with 60 Vbeta primers and 13 Jbeta primers. Produced via immunoSEQ multiplex PCR; TCRdb's table is partial and in-frame only. Its clone listing holds about 100,000 clones. The sequenced sample consisted of PBMCs. All receptors come from a man aged 45-65 years in good health and CMV-seronegative.

The chain has TRBV5-4 and TRBJ1-3, with D perhaps matching TRBD1 (5 bases). This CDR3 has 14 residues. The germline V gene encodes CDR1 SGHNT and CDR2 YYREEE (reference sequence). Trimming stripped 4 bases from V and 0 bases from J, with 8 bases between. The CDR3 region has the DNA TGTGCCAGCAGCCCGACAGTCTCTGGAAACACCATATATTTT. Translation: CASSPTVSGNTIYF.

This rearrangement joins TRBV4-1 to TRBJ2-7, with TRBD2 identical over 8 bases. The junction had 12 bases not matched to a gene; V was cut back by 2 bases and J by 3 bases. Germline loops: CDR1 MGHRA, CDR2 YSYEKL. CDR3 length equals 17 residues. The CDR3 is CASSQTPPSGSDYEQYF. The CDR3 DNA is TGCGCCAGCAGCCAAACACCCCCGAGCGGGAGTGACTACGAGCAGTACTTC.

The V call is TRBV5-8, the J call TRBJ2-7; no firm D call. With 1 base removed from V and 6 bases from J, the gap between germline ends came to 11 bases. This CDR3 is 13 amino acids long. Germline V CDR1 and CDR2: SGHTS, YDEGEE. The CDR3 protein is CASSLPLSGEQYF. The CDR3 DNA reads TGTGCCAGCAGCTTGCCCCTTTCGGGCGAGCAGTACTTC.

The J gene is TRBJ2-7, the V gene TRBV7-6; weak D call: TRBD2 (6 bases). Germline lookup yields CDR1 SGHVS and CDR2 FNYEAQ. CDR3 length: 15 residues. V lost 5 bases and J 4 bases, leaving 18 bases between the germline ends. The DNA for the CDR3 is TGTGCCAGCAGCCTAGGTTTAGCGGACCAATACGAGCAGTACTTC. Translating it yields CASSLGLADQYEQYF.

The chain uses TRBV9 and TRBJ1-2; 7 nucleotides line up with TRBD1. With 3 bases clipped from V and 4 bases from J, the junction kept 3 bases outside the gene matches. The CDR3 loop spans 13 amino acids. Germline-derived CDR1 and CDR2 are SGDLS and YYNGEE. This CDR3 is CASSAGTVYGYTF. CDR3 DNA sequence: TGTGCCAGCAGCGCGGGGACAGTCTATGGCTACACCTTC.

CDR3 coding DNA: TGTGCCAGCAGCCAGCAGGGGGAAGGCGAGCAGTACTTC. It is translated as CASSQQGEGEQYF. The chain has TRBV4-2 and TRBJ2-7; TRBD1 matches 7 bases. CDR1 is LGHNA and CDR2 is YNFKEQ in the germline V gene. The CDR3 totals 13 residues. V shed 3 bases and J 6 bases; nucleotides not matched to a gene: 5.

The chain is built from TRBV11-3 and TRBJ2-7, with 11 nucleotides matching TRBD2. V trimming: 5 bases; J trimming: 0 bases; junction bases outside the gene matches: 12. The CDR3 has 18 residues. Germline V lookup: CDR1 SGHNT, CDR2 YENEEA. DNA of the CDR3: TGTGCCAGCAGCCCGCCGGGACTAGCGGTAAAAAACTCCTACGAGCAGTACTTC. Amino acid sequence: CASSPPGLAVKNSYEQYF.

The J gene is TRBJ1-2, the V gene TRBV4-1, with 7 bases fitting TRBD1. The J segment lost 2 bases and the V segment lost 2 bases, leaving 11 bases of the junction unmatched. This CDR3 contains 17 residues. CDR1 and CDR2 from the germline V gene are MGHRA and YSYEKL. As DNA, the CDR3 is TGCGCCAGCAGCCAACTGGCTTACAGGGGTCCCAACTATGGCTACACCTTC. It codes for CASSQLAYRGPNYGYTF.

The CDR3 DNA follows: TGTGCCAGCAGCTTAGACCCGGCGGCAGCACCCCTCCACTTT. Residues: CASSLDPAAAPLHF. V gene TRBV7-2 combines with J gene TRBJ1-6; no clear D gene. Germline CDR1 reads SGHTA; CDR2 reads FQGNSA. This CDR3 contains 14 residues. V dropped 1 base and J dropped 11 bases, with 12 bases sitting between them.

The rearrangement uses TRBV7-2 and TRBJ2-7; 7 nucleotides align to TRBD2. This CDR3 spans 15 amino acids. Germline V gene sequence: CDR1 SGHTA, CDR2 FQGNSA. J gave up 1 base and V 2 bases, and 5 bases lay outside the gene matches. CDR3 sequence: CASSLSAGVSYEQYF. The CDR3, as DNA: TGTGCCAGCAGCTTAAGTGCGGGGGTATCCTACGAGCAGTACTTC.

The chain recombines TRBV5-4 with TRBJ1-2, with D unclear. The CDR3 runs 14 residues. CDR1 is SGHNT, CDR2 YYREEE, per germline (reference sequence). V lost 4 bases and J 6 bases, leaving 16 bases between the germline ends. This CDR3 reads CASSAWGGPDGYTF. The CDR3 DNA reads TGTGCCAGCAGCGCTTGGGGAGGCCCTGATGGCTACACCTTC.

The chain couples TRBV18 to TRBJ2-3, with D uncertain. Trimming pared 3 bases from V and 1 base from J, leaving 17 bases between. This CDR3 comprises 17 residues. Germline CDR1 KGHSH, CDR2 LQKENI. The CDR3 loop reads CASSPPLSVRGTDTQYF. The CDR3 DNA follows: TGTGCCAGCTCACCTCCCCTGTCAGTTCGGGGCACAGATACGCAGTATTTT.

The genes are TRBV25-1 and TRBJ2-5, with 7 bases fitting TRBD1. With V trimmed by 0 bases and J by 7 bases, 11 bases remained unmatched. This CDR3 has 16 residues. CDR1 is MGHDK and CDR2 is SYGVNS in the germline V gene. This CDR3 is CASSEYKGQKSGTQYF. The CDR3 bases are TGTGCCAGCAGTGAATATAAGGGACAGAAATCAGGGACCCAGTACTTC.

The chain has TRBV9 and TRBJ2-2; 7 bases map to TRBD1. J gave up 3 bases and V 2 bases, and 1 base lay outside the gene matches. Germline assignment: CDR1 SGDLS and CDR2 YYNGEE. This CDR3 contains 14 residues. CDR3 in DNA: TGTGCCAGCAGCGTCCAGGGGGACACCGGGGAGCTGTTTTTT. Protein: CASSVQGDTGELFF.

This chain links TRBV30 with TRBJ1-2; D perhaps matches TRBD1 (5 bases). V was pared by 3 bases and J by 7 bases, with 12 bases between. CDR1 is GTSNPN, CDR2 SVGIG, per germline (reference sequence). There are 12 residues in the CDR3. The CDR3 DNA reads TGTGCCTGGAGGGGGCAATGGGTTGGCTACACCTTC. Translating gives CAWRGQWVGYTF.

V and J are TRBV14 and TRBJ2-6, with 8 positions matching TRBD1. The CDR3 consists of 18 residues. The V gene's germline CDR1 is SGHDN and CDR2 FVKESK. Trimming cost V 2 bases and J 2 bases; bases outside gene matches: 8. CDR3 nucleotides: TGTGCCAGCAGCCAAAAATTGCAGGGGGCGGCTGGGGCCAACGTCCTGACTTTC. The encoded protein is CASSQKLQGAAGANVLTF.

This chain joins TRBV19 and TRBJ2-7; unclear D gene. The CDR3 has 15 amino acids. Deletions cut 8 bases from V and 1 base from J, with 18 bases between. Germline lookup yields CDR1 LNHDA and CDR2 SQIVND (reference sequence). The CDR3 sequence: CASANTGSPSYEQYF. DNA for the CDR3: TGTGCCAGTGCAAACACCGGGTCCCCGTCCTACGAGCAGTACTTC. The full variable domain, with the rest looked up from reference TRBV19 and TRBJ2-7, is DGGITQSPKYLFRKEGQNVTLSCEQNLNHDAMYWYRQDPGQGLRLIYYSQIVNDFQKGDIAEGYSVSREKKESFPLTVTSAQKNPTAFYLCASANTGSPSYEQYFGPGTRLTVT.

J is TRBJ2-3 and V is TRBV28; D perhaps matches TRBD2 (6 bases). V was pared by 5 bases and J by 3 bases, with 21 bases between. Germline-derived CDR1 and CDR2 are MDHEN and SYDVKM. The CDR3 is 17 residues long. The CDR3: CASSQSVTSRSTDTQYF. The CDR3 nucleotides read TGTGCCAGCAGTCAGTCGGTTACTAGCCGATCGACAGATACGCAGTATTTT.

The rearrangement links TRBV18 to TRBJ1-1, with TRBD1 as a possible D gene (5 bases). V gave up 3 bases and J gave up 7 bases, with 12 bases separating them. The length of the CDR3 is 13 residues. Germline-derived CDR1 and CDR2 are KGHSH and LQKENI. CDR3 DNA: TGTGCCAGCTCACCTGGGGGAGGCAGTGAAGCTTTCTTT. This sequence encodes CASSPGGGSEAFF.

J is TRBJ1-2 and V is TRBV6-4, with D possibly TRBD1 on 5 matching bases. Trimming stripped 5 bases from V and 1 base from J, with 11 bases between. The CDR3 sequence is 14 residues long. The germline gives CDR1 MRHNA, CDR2 SNTAGT. CDR3 in DNA: TGTGCCAGCAGTCCCGGGACTCATAACTATGGCTACACCTTC. Amino acid sequence: CASSPGTHNYGYTF.

The chain recombines TRBV5-1 with TRBJ1-2; 9 bases match TRBD1. Unmatched junction bases numbered 7, after V lost 3 bases and J lost 7 bases. This CDR3 contains 14 residues. In germline, CDR1 is SGHRS, CDR2 YFSETQ. DNA of the CDR3: TGCGCCAGCAGCTCCGCCGGGACAGGGATTGGCTACACCTTC. Its protein is CASSSAGTGIGYTF.

The V gene is TRBV11-2, the J gene TRBJ1-1; D unclear. V lost 3 bases and J 6 bases, leaving 17 bases between the germline ends. Germline V gene sequence: CDR1 SGHAT, CDR2 FQNNGV. The CDR3 extends over 15 amino acids. CDR3 loop: CASSFTTGRGAEAFF. The CDR3 DNA is TGTGCCAGCAGCTTTACGACGGGGAGAGGAGCTGAAGCTTTCTTT. Based on the CDR3 plus reference TRBV11-2 and TRBJ1-1, the full variable domain is EAGVAQSPRYKIIEKRQSVAFWCNPISGHATLYWYQQILGQGPKLLIQFQNNGVVDDSQLPKDRFSAERLKGVDSTLKIQPAKLEDSAVYLCASSFTTGRGAEAFFGQGTRLTVV.

This chain connects TRBV20-1 to TRBJ1-2, with D unclear. Trimming took 4 bases from V and 7 from J, leaving 10 bases between them. From germline, CDR1 is DFQATT and CDR2 SNEGSKA (reference sequence). The CDR3 runs 11 residues. The CDR3 is CSATEGVGYTF. In DNA form, the CDR3 reads TGCAGTGCTACCGAGGGTGTTGGCTACACCTTC.

This sequence joins TRBV19 and TRBJ1-2; D gene uncertain. The CDR3 is 12 amino acids. Per germline, CDR1 LNHDA and CDR2 SQIVND (reference sequence). V dropped 4 bases and J dropped 3 bases, with 6 bases sitting between them. CDR3 amino acids: CASSTLDYGYTF. The CDR3, as DNA: TGTGCCAGTAGTACCCTAGACTATGGCTACACCTTC.

The V call is TRBV4-1, the J call TRBJ1-2; tentative D call: TRBD1 (6 bases). Trimming took off 2 bases at V and 4 bases at J, with 17 bases between the two ends. The CDR3 loop spans 16 amino acids. Germline-derived CDR1 and CDR2 are MGHRA and YSYEKL. CDR3 residues: CASSQRTVEQGYGYTF. The CDR3 DNA follows: TGCGCCAGCAGCCAAAGGACCGTGGAACAGGGCTATGGCTACACCTTC.